The clone carrying this T cell receptor beta chain was detected ten times or more. Sequence at one end of the junction differs from germline and may be a read error. This sample was included in a study of blood T cells in healthy people across ages. CDR1 is DFQATT and CDR2 is SNEGSKA in the germline V gene (reference sequence). The CDR3 spans 13 residues. Primed by a sample-barcoded 5' primer and a J-beta primer mix, a second PCR proceeded for roughly 7 to 11 cycles. TCRdb recomputed calls from the 5' RACE reads with MiXCR, one row per CDR3 protein. The sample yields approximately 1,700,000 distinct CDR3 sequences, approximately 39% seen once.

This sequence joins TRBV20-1 and TRBJ2-7; 10 bases agree with TRBD2. What was sequenced was blood. The receptor's source is a human donor in good health. The CDR3 spells CSARAGGLYEQYF. CDR3 DNA sequence: TGCAGTGCGAGAGCGGGGGGGCTTTACGAGCAGTACTTC.